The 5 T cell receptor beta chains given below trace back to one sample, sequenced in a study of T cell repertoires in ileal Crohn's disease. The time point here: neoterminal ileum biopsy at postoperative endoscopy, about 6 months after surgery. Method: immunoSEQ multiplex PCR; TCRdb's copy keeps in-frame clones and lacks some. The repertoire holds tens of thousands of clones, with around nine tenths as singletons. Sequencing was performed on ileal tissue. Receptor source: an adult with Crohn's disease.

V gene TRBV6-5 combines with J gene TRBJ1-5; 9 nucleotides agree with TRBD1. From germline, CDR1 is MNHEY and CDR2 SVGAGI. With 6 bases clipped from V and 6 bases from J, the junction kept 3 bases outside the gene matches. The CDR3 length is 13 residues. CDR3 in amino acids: CASRGTGSQPQHF. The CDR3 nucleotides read TGTGCCAGCAGAGGGACAGGGAGTCAGCCCCAGCATTTT.

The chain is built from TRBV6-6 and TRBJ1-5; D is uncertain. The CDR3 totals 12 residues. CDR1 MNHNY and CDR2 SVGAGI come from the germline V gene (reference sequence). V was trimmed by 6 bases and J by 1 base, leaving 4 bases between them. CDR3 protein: CASSGSNQPQHF. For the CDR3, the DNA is TGTGCCAGCAGCGGGAGCAATCAGCCCCAGCATTTT.

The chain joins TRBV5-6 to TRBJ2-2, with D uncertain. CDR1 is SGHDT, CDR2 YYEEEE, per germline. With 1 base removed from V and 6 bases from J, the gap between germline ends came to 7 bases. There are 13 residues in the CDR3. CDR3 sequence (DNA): TGTGCCAGCAGCTTGAATCCCGCCGGGGAGCTGTTTTTT. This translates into CASSLNPAGELFF.

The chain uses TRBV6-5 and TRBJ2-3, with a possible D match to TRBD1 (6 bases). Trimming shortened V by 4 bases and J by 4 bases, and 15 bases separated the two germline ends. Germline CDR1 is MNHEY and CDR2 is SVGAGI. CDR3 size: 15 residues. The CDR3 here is CASSSGVSRADTQYF. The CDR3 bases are TGTGCCAGCAGTTCAGGGGTTTCCAGGGCAGATACGCAGTATTTT.

Here the CDR3 DNA reads TGTGCCAGCAGTTACTCGGGGGACAGCCTTTCACCCCTCCACTTT. This codes for CASSYSGDSLSPLHF. The chain couples TRBV6-5 to TRBJ1-6; 7 positions match TRBD1. The CDR3 is 15 amino acids. J was trimmed by 9 bases and V by 0 bases; bases with no gene match: 5. Germline assignment: CDR1 MNHEY and CDR2 SVGAGI.